This T cell receptor (beta chain) comes out of a study of sequential checkpoint blockade in melanoma. Sequencing was performed with immunoSEQ multiplex PCR; in TCRdb, only in-frame clones are kept and a portion is missing. The sample consists of more than 25,000 clones, 60% to 80% of them appearing once. Treatment specified: randomized to nivolumab then ipilimumab (arm A) or the reverse (arm B). CDR3 length equals 15 residues. Trimming cost V 0 bases and J 3 bases, with 12 bases left between them. Germline CDR1 and CDR2: MGHRA and YSYEKL. The clonotype comes from a human donor with melanoma. This specimen was CD8+ T cells sorted from blood (inferred from file names), taken from a patient given nivolumab and ipilimumab in sequence. This sequence joins TRBV4-1 and TRBJ2-7, with D possibly matching TRBD1 (6 bases). This chain's CDR3 is CASSQDTGRGYEQYF. CDR3 sequence (DNA): TGCGCCAGCAGCCAAGATACGGGCAGGGGCTACGAGCAGTACTTC.